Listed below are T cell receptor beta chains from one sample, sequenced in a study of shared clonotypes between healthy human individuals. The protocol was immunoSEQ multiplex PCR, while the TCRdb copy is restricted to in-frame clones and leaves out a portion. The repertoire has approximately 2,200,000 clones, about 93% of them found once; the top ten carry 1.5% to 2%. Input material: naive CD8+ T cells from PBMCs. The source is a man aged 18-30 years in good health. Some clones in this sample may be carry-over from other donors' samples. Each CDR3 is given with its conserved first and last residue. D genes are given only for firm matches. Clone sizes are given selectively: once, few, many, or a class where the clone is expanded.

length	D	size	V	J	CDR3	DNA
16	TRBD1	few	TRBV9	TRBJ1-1	CASSAGGQGRGTEAFF	TGTGCCAGCAGCGCGGGAGGACAGGGGAGGGGCACTGAAGCTTTCTTT
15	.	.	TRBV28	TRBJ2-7	CASSPPGLFSYEQYF	TGTGCCAGCAGTCCCCCCGGACTGTTCTCCTACGAGCAGTACTTC
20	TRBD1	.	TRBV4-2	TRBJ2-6	CASSPAPGTGTTVGANVLTF	TGTGCCAGCAGCCCCGCACCCGGGACAGGGACTACGGTTGGGGCCAACGTCCTGACTTTC
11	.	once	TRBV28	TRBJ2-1	CASSLTREQFF	TGTGCCAGCAGTTTAACGCGCGAGCAGTTCTTC
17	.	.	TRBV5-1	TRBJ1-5	CASSFRVDRLGDQPQHF	TGCGCCAGCAGCTTTCGGGTAGACAGGCTGGGTGATCAGCCCCAGCATTTT
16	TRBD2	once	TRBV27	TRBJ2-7	CASSLRGLAGAGEQYF	TGTGCCAGCAGTTTACGGGGACTAGCGGGAGCGGGAGAGCAGTACTTC
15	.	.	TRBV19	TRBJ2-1	CASSIPDRGGGEQFF	TGTGCCAGTAGTATCCCCGACAGGGGAGGGGGTGAGCAGTTCTTC
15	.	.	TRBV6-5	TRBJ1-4	CASSYSIRDSEKLFF	TGTGCCAGCAGTTACTCGATTAGGGATAGTGAAAAACTGTTTTTT
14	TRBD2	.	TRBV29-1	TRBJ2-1	CSVEEGGRFNEQFF	TGCAGCGTTGAAGAGGGCGGGAGATTCAATGAGCAGTTCTTC
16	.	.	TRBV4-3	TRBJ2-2	CASSQDSWGNTGELFF	TGCGCCAGCAGCCAAGATTCGTGGGGTAACACCGGGGAGCTGTTTTTT
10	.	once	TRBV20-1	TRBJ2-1	CSAWGNEQFF	TGCAGTGCTTGGGGAAATGAGCAGTTCTTC
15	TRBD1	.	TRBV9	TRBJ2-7	CASSVAGDSSYEQYF	TGTGCCAGCAGCGTAGCTGGGGACAGCTCCTACGAGCAGTACTTC
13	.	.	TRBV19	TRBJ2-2	CASSMENTGELFF	TGTGCCAGTAGTATGGAGAACACCGGGGAGCTGTTTTTT
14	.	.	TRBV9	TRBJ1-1	CASSGRTGNTEAFF	TGTGCCAGCAGCGGACGTACGGGGAACACTGAAGCTTTCTTT
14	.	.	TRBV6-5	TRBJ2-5	CASSYRQDWETQYF	TGTGCCAGCAGTTACCGGCAGGACTGGGAGACCCAGTACTTC
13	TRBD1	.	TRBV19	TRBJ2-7	CASRNTGDYEQYF	TGTGCCAGTAGAAACACAGGGGATTACGAGCAGTACTTC
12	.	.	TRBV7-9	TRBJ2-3	CASSSGVGTQYF	TGTGCCAGCAGCTCCGGGGTGGGGACGCAGTATTTT
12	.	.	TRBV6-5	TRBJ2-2	CASSLPSGELFF	TGTGCCAGCAGCCTCCCGTCCGGGGAGCTGTTTTTT
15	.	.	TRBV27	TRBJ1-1	CASSSGGGWNTEAFF	TGTGCCAGCAGTTCTGGGGGGGGATGGAACACTGAAGCTTTCTTT
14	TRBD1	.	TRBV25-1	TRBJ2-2	CASSEGTATGELFF	TGTGCCAGCAGTGAAGGGACAGCCACCGGGGAGCTGTTTTTT
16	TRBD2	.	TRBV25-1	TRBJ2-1	CASSESSAGLAGEQFF	TGTGCCAGCAGTGAATCCAGCGCGGGACTAGCCGGGGAGCAGTTCTTC
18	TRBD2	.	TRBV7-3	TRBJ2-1	CASSWTGTSGSSYNEQFF	TGTGCCAGCAGCTGGACCGGGACTAGCGGGAGCTCCTACAATGAGCAGTTCTTC
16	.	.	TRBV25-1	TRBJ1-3	CASSASSTGSGNTIYF	TGTGCCAGCAGTGCATCGTCGACAGGCTCTGGAAACACCATATATTTT
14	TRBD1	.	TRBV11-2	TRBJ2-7	CASSRQGGVYEQYF	TGTGCCAGCAGCCGACAGGGGGGGGTCTACGAGCAGTACTTC
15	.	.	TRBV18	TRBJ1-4	CASSPDPLGDEKLFF	TGTGCCAGCTCACCGGATCCCCTTGGGGATGAAAAACTGTTTTTT
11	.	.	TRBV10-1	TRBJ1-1	CASGSPPEAFF	TGCGCCAGCGGGAGCCCCCCTGAAGCTTTCTTT
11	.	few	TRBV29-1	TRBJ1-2	CSVPSDTGYTF	TGCAGCGTTCCCTCGGACACTGGCTACACCTTC
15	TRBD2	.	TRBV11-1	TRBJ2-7	CASSLLAGAAYEQYF	TGTGCCAGCAGCTTGTTAGCGGGAGCCGCCTACGAGCAGTACTTC
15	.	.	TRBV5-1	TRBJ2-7	CASSLAVGQTYEQYF	TGCGCCAGCAGCTTGGCCGTCGGACAGACCTACGAGCAGTACTTC
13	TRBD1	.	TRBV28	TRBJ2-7	CASEPGGGLEQYF	TGTGCCAGCGAACCAGGGGGCGGGCTCGAGCAGTACTTC
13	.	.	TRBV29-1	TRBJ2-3	CSGGAGPPDTQYF	TGCAGCGGAGGAGCGGGCCCCCCAGATACGCAGTATTTT
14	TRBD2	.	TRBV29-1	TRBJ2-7	CSVTSGRALGEQYF	TGCAGCGTTACTAGCGGGAGGGCCTTGGGCGAGCAGTACTTC
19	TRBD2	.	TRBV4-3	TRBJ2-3	CASSQDPGTSGRGTDTQYF	TGCGCCAGCAGCCAAGATCCGGGGACTAGCGGGAGAGGCACAGATACGCAGTATTTT
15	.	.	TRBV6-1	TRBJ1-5	CASSLTVLPNQPQHF	TGTGCCAGCAGCTTGACAGTTTTACCCAATCAGCCCCAGCATTTT
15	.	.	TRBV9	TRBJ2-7	CASSVEGTDTYEQYF	TGTGCCAGCAGCGTAGAAGGGACGGACACCTACGAGCAGTACTTC
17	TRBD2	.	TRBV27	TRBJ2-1	CASSSPRSGRAGLEQFF	TGTGCCAGCAGTTCACCCCGAAGCGGGAGGGCCGGATTGGAGCAGTTCTTC
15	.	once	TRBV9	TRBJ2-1	CASSVGAGMDNEQFF	TGTGCCAGCAGCGTCGGAGCAGGGATGGACAATGAGCAGTTCTTC
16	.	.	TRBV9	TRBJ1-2	CASSVDDSLSNYGYTF	TGTGCCAGCAGCGTAGACGACTCGCTATCGAACTATGGCTACACCTTC
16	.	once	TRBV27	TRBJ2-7	CASSATQADSSYEQYF	TGTGCCAGCAGTGCTACCCAGGCAGATAGCTCCTACGAGCAGTACTTC
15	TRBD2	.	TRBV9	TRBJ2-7	CASSVSGRPSYEQYF	TGTGCCAGCAGCGTGAGCGGGAGACCTTCCTACGAGCAGTACTTC
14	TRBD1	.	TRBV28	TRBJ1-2	CASSSRTGQAGYTF	TGTGCCAGCAGTTCCCGGACAGGCCAGGCTGGCTACACCTTC
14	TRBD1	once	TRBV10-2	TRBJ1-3	CASSAGTAGNTIYF	TGCGCCAGCAGCGCCGGGACAGCTGGAAACACCATATATTTT
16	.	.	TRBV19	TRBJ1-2	CASSIVRGQTFPGYTF	TGTGCCAGTAGTATAGTGAGAGGACAGACCTTTCCTGGCTACACCTTC
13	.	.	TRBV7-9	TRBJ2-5	CASSSGTQETQYF	TGTGCCAGCAGCTCCGGGACACAAGAGACCCAGTACTTC
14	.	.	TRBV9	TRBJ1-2	CASSVGQATYGYTF	TGTGCCAGCAGCGTAGGACAGGCAACGTATGGCTACACCTTC
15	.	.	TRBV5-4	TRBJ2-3	CASSLKREVTDTQYF	TGTGCCAGCAGCTTGAAACGGGAAGTCACAGATACGCAGTATTTT
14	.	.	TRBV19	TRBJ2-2	CASSNSVPTGELFF	TGTGCCAGTAGTAACAGCGTCCCCACCGGGGAGCTGTTTTTT
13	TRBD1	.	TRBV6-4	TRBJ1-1	CASSRDSSSEAFF	TGTGCCAGCTCCCGGGACAGTTCATCTGAAGCTTTCTTT
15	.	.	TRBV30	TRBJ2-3	CAWSEVGEKADTQYF	TGTGCCTGGAGTGAAGTAGGGGAGAAGGCAGATACGCAGTATTTT
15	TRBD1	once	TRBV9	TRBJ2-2	CASQSKGADGGELFF	TGTGCCAGCCAGAGTAAGGGGGCGGATGGCGGGGAGCTGTTTTTT
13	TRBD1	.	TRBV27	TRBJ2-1	CASTGTGGNEQFF	TGTGCCAGCACGGGGACAGGGGGCAATGAGCAGTTCTTC
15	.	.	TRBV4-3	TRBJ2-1	CASSQELASYNEQFF	TGCGCCAGCAGCCAAGAACTCGCTTCCTACAATGAGCAGTTCTTC
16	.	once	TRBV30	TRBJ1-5	CAWSIQTGYSNQPQHF	TGTGCCTGGAGTATCCAGACGGGGTATAGCAATCAGCCCCAGCATTTT
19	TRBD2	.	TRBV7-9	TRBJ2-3	CASSLDLAGGHFSTDTQYF	TGTGCCAGCAGCTTGGATCTAGCGGGAGGCCATTTTAGCACAGATACGCAGTATTTT